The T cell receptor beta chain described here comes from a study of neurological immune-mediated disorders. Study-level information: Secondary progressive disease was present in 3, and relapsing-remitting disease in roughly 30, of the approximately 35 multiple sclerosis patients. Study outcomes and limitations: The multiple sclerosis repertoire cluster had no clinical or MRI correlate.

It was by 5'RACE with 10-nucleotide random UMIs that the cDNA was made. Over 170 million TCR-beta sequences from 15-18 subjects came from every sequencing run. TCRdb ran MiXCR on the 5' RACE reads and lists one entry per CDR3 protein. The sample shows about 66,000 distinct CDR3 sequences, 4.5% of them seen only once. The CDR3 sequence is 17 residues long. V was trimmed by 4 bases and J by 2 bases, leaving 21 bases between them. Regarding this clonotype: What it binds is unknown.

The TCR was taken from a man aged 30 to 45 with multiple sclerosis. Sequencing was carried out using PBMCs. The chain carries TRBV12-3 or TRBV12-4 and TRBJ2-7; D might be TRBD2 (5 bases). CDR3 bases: TGTGCCAGCAGTTCGACCCGACTATTCTTAACCCCCTACGAGCAGTACTTC. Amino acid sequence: CASSSTRLFLTPYEQYF.